This TCR beta chain comes out of a study of control samples from healthy donors and cancer patients. Per the germline V gene, CDR1 is ENHRY and CDR2 is SYGVKD. This CDR3 region has 14 residues. V shed 6 bases and J 6 bases; nucleotides not matched to a gene: 8. Produced via immunoSEQ multiplex PCR; TCRdb's table is partial and in-frame only. This sample yields 45,000 to 60,000 clones, of which 94% are seen a single time; 3.5% to 4% belongs to the top ten. This chain links TRBV10-3 with TRBJ1-1; 9 bases map to TRBD1. The sequencing input was blood. The source of this sequence is a man aged 25-40 years in good health. The CDR3: CAIRTGQGKAEAFF. CDR3 in DNA: TGTGCCATCAGGACTGGACAGGGGAAGGCTGAAGCTTTCTTT.